Below are 10 T cell receptor beta chains sequenced from a single sample in a study. From the RT-PCR reads, TCRdb called clonotypes with MiXCR, one entry per CDR3 protein. The sample contains fewer than 800,000 distinct CDR3 sequences, approximately 15% of which appear only once. Sequencing used memory CD4+ T cells from blood. These receptors all stem from a female donor in good health, serving as a healthy control.

The table lists this clonotype with many counts. The rearrangement links TRBV3-1 to TRBJ1-5, with 10 bases fitting TRBD1. This CDR3 spans 16 amino acids. Germline V gives CDR1 LGHDT, CDR2 YNNKEL (reference sequence). With V trimmed by 4 bases and J by 6 bases, 9 bases remained unmatched. The DNA of the CDR3 is TGTGCCAGCAGCCCCGGGACAGGGGTTGGTATTCAGCCCCAGCATTTT. Amino acid sequence: CASSPGTGVGIQPQHF.

This clonotype has a count of ten or more. The chain has TRBV7-2 and TRBJ2-7, with 8 bases fitting TRBD1. Germline CDR1 SGHTA, CDR2 FQGNSA. V lost 5 bases and J lost 7; bases outside the gene matches: 13. CDR3 length equals 15 residues. CDR3 region: CASSPRDRSPLEQYF. The CDR3 DNA reads as TGTGCCAGCAGCCCGAGGGACAGGAGCCCTCTGGAGCAGTACTTC.

The chain carries TRBV5-6 and TRBJ2-2; no clear D. CDR3 size: 15 residues. Between the trimmed V and J ends, which lost 5 bases and 2 bases, there was a span of 13 bases. Per the germline V gene, CDR1 is SGHDT and CDR2 is YYEEEE. The CDR3 is CASSQTEINTGELFF. In DNA form, the CDR3 reads TGTGCCAGCAGTCAGACGGAAATTAACACCGGGGAGCTGTTTTTT. Supplemented by reference TRBV5-6 and TRBJ2-2, the full variable domain reads DAGVTQSPTHLIKTRGQQVTLRCSPKSGHDTVSWYQQALGQGPQFIFQYYEEEERQRGNFPDRFSGHQFPNYSSELNVNALLLGDSALYLCASSQTEINTGELFFGEGSRLTVL.

This clonotype showed up just a few times. V gene TRBV19 combines with J gene TRBJ2-1; 11 bases fit TRBD2. The CDR3 loop spans 14 amino acids. J was trimmed by 6 bases and V by 4 bases; bases with no gene match: 2. Germline CDR1 is LNHDA and CDR2 is SQIVND (reference sequence). The DNA for the CDR3 is TGTGCCAGTAGTAGTAGCGGGAGGGGCAATGAGCAGTTCTTC. Translated, it gives CASSSSGRGNEQFF.

This clonotype was detected many times. The chain is built from TRBV20-1 and TRBJ2-3; D is undetermined. Germline V gene data show CDR1 as DFQATT and CDR2 as SNEGSKA (reference sequence). The CDR3 extends over 14 amino acids. Trimming left V 3 bases short and J 2 bases short, with 12 bases between. The CDR3 DNA reads as TGCAGTGCTAGCCCGGACGGCGCCACAGATACGCAGTATTTT. Its protein product is CSASPDGATDTQYF.

This chain links TRBV6-5 with TRBJ2-2; TRBD1 matches 7 bases. Germline trimming cut 2 bases from V and 3 bases from J; bases unmatched to any gene: 6. The CDR3 length is 16 residues. CDR1 MNHEY and CDR2 SVGAGI come from the germline V gene. CDR3 nucleotides: TGTGCCAGCAGTTACGGGGTGAGGGGGCACACCGGGGAGCTGTTTTTT. Translating gives CASSYGVRGHTGELFF.

This clonotype came up many times. J is TRBJ2-3 and V is TRBV20-1; unclear D gene. The CDR3 totals 15 residues. The V end was cut by 6 bases, the J end by 0 bases, with 16 bases between. The V gene's germline CDR1 is DFQATT and CDR2 SNEGSKA (reference sequence). The CDR3 region has the DNA TGCAGTGCAGACCGTAGGAGCGCTAGCACAGATACGCAGTATTTT. It codes for CSADRRSASTDTQYF.

V is TRBV6-2 or TRBV6-3 and J is TRBJ1-5, with D possibly TRBD1 on 5 matching bases. Germline lookup yields CDR1 MNHEY and CDR2 SVGEGT. The CDR3 has 14 amino acids. V gave up 8 bases and J gave up 4 bases, with 15 bases separating them. This CDR3 reads CASRPGGNNQPQHF. Written as DNA, the CDR3 is TGTGCCAGCCGGCCGGGGGGGAATAATCAGCCCCAGCATTTT.

This clonotype was seen ten or more times. The junction does not match germline at one end; this may be a read error. The chain links TRBV20-1 to TRBJ2-3; 11 bases match TRBD1. CDR1 is DFQATT and CDR2 is SNEGSKA in the germline V gene (reference sequence). The CDR3 has 14 amino acids. CDR3 nucleotide sequence: TGCAGTGCCAGAGAGGGACAGGGGGGAAATACGCAGTATTTT. As protein: CSAREGQGGNTQYF.

The CDR3 here is CASRVNDEQFF. DNA for the CDR3: TGTGCCAGCAGGGTCAACGATGAGCAGTTCTTC. The chain uses TRBV6-1 and TRBJ2-1; no definite D call. The V end was cut by 6 bases, the J end by 8 bases, with 8 bases between. Germline V gives CDR1 MNHNS, CDR2 SASEGT. The length of the CDR3 is 11 residues.